Below, 13 T cell receptor beta chains from the same sample are listed, as sequenced in a study of control samples from healthy donors and cancer patients. TCRdb keeps only in-frame clones here, not all; method: immunoSEQ multiplex PCR. This table holds 95,000 to 150,000 clones, roughly 87% found once. The sample consisted of blood. Every receptor here comes from a man younger than 35 in good health.

V and J are TRBV18 and TRBJ2-2, with 7 positions matching TRBD1. This CDR3 is 16 amino acids long. The junction had 8 bases not matched to a gene; V was cut back by 6 bases and J by 1 base. Germline CDR1 reads KGHSH; CDR2 reads LQKENI. The CDR3 coding sequence is TGTGCCAGCTCCCACAGGGGCGGAGGGAACACCGGGGAGCTGTTTTTT. It encodes CASSHRGGGNTGELFF.

V gene TRBV5-1 combines with J gene TRBJ2-5; no clear D gene. The CDR3 runs 12 residues. Germline CDR1 is SGHRS and CDR2 is YFSETQ. Between the trimmed V and J ends, which lost 6 bases and 1 base, there was a span of 7 bases. The CDR3 protein is CASKRSQETQYF. The CDR3 nucleotides read TGCGCCAGCAAACGCAGCCAAGAGACCCAGTACTTC. Drawing the rest from reference TRBV5-1 and TRBJ2-5, the complete variable domain is KAGVTQTPRYLIKTRGQQVTLSCSPISGHRSVSWYQQTPGQGLQFLFEYFSETQRNKGNFPGRFSGRQFSNSRSEMNVSTLELGDSALYLCASKRSQETQYFGPGTRLLVL.

This clone was seen once. J is TRBJ2-7 and V is TRBV6-5; D is perhaps TRBD2 (5 bases). Germline CDR1 is MNHEY and CDR2 is SVGAGI. This CDR3 comprises 14 residues. V lost 0 bases and J 7 bases, leaving 13 bases between the germline ends. CDR3 bases: TGTGCCAGCAGTTACTCGAGAGCGGTGCCGGAGCAGTACTTC. It codes for CASSYSRAVPEQYF.

This clone was counted a single time. This chain joins TRBV24-1 and TRBJ2-3; 9 nucleotides line up with TRBD2. V lost 4 bases and J lost 1; bases outside the gene matches: 8. This CDR3 region has 17 residues. Per the germline V gene, CDR1 is KGHDR and CDR2 is SFDVKD. For the CDR3, the DNA is TGTGCCACCAGTGACCCCCTAGCGGGAACAGGCACAGATACGCAGTATTTT. Encoded protein: CATSDPLAGTGTDTQYF.

This clone was recorded once. The chain recombines TRBV30 with TRBJ2-7; 7 bases match TRBD1. The CDR3 extends over 15 amino acids. V trimming: 4 bases; J trimming: 2 bases; junction bases outside the gene matches: 11. The germline V gene encodes CDR1 GTSNPN and CDR2 SVGIG (reference sequence). The CDR3 DNA sequence: TGTGCCTGGACTCCACAACCGACAGGGACCTACGAGCAGTACTTC. Amino acid sequence: CAWTPQPTGTYEQYF.

This chain connects TRBV13 to TRBJ1-1; D remains ambiguous. Between the trimmed V and J ends, which lost 8 bases and 1 base, there was a span of 17 bases. CDR1 is PRHDT, CDR2 FYEKMQ, per germline (reference sequence). The CDR3 is made up of 15 amino acids. This CDR3 reads CASRDETGKNTEAFF. CDR3 DNA: TGTGCCAGCCGAGATGAGACGGGAAAGAACACTGAAGCTTTCTTT.

The chain has TRBV6-5 and TRBJ2-7; D is possibly TRBD2 (5 bases). V lost 5 bases to trimming and J lost 1 base, with 12 bases between them. The CDR3 loop spans 14 amino acids. Looked up from germline, CDR1 is MNHEY and CDR2 is SVGAGI. The DNA for the CDR3 is TGTGCCAGCAGTCTGGAGAGAGGGTCCTACGAGCAGTACTTC. Amino acids: CASSLERGSYEQYF.

The rearrangement joins TRBV11-2 to TRBJ2-4; 9 bases match TRBD2. The V segment lost 6 bases and the J segment 0 bases; nucleotides outside the gene matches: 9. CDR1 SGHAT and CDR2 FQNNGV come from the germline V gene. The CDR3 runs to 17 residues. The CDR3 sequence: CASRFLAGPSAKNIQYF. CDR3 bases: TGTGCCAGCAGATTTCTAGCGGGACCTTCAGCCAAAAACATTCAGTACTTC.

CDR3: CASSDAPPQHF. The CDR3 coding sequence is TGTGCCAGCAGTGATGCCCCGCCCCAGCATTTT. The chain combines TRBV6-1 with TRBJ1-5; D gene unclear. V dropped 3 bases and J dropped 9 bases, with 6 bases sitting between them. The CDR3 length is 11 residues. The germline V gene has CDR1 MNHNS and CDR2 SASEGT.

The V and J genes are TRBV7-9 and TRBJ1-2; a possible D gene is TRBD1 (5 bases). Per germline, CDR1 SEHNR and CDR2 FQNEAQ (reference sequence). CDR3 size: 12 residues. V lost 4 bases, J lost 8 bases, and 11 bases lay in between. This chain's CDR3 is CASSWTQGGYTF. As DNA, the CDR3 is TGTGCCAGCAGCTGGACTCAGGGCGGCTACACCTTC.

In its sample, this clone was seen a few times. The genes are TRBV4-1 and TRBJ1-1; D is uncertain. The CDR3 sequence is 13 residues long. From germline, CDR1 is MGHRA and CDR2 YSYEKL. V lost 4 bases and J 1 base, leaving 7 bases between the germline ends. Here the CDR3 reads CASSLISNTEAFF. CDR3 DNA sequence: TGCGCCAGCAGCCTTATATCGAACACTGAAGCTTTCTTT.

The chain recombines TRBV18 with TRBJ1-5; D unresolved. The CDR3 contains 12 residues. V dropped 3 bases and J dropped 5 bases, with 5 bases sitting between them. Per germline, CDR1 KGHSH and CDR2 LQKENI. The CDR3 here is CASSPTDQPQHF. The CDR3 region has the DNA TGTGCCAGCTCACCCACGGATCAGCCCCAGCATTTT.

This sequence joins TRBV27 and TRBJ2-6; D might be TRBD2 (6 bases). The germline gives CDR1 MNHEY, CDR2 SMNVEV (reference sequence). V dropped 6 bases and J dropped 0 bases, with 18 bases sitting between them. The CDR3 sequence is 18 residues long. CDR3 DNA sequence: TGTGCCAGCAGGACCGGGGGTGTAGGTAGCTCTGGGGCCAACGTCCTGACTTTC. Protein: CASRTGGVGSSGANVLTF.